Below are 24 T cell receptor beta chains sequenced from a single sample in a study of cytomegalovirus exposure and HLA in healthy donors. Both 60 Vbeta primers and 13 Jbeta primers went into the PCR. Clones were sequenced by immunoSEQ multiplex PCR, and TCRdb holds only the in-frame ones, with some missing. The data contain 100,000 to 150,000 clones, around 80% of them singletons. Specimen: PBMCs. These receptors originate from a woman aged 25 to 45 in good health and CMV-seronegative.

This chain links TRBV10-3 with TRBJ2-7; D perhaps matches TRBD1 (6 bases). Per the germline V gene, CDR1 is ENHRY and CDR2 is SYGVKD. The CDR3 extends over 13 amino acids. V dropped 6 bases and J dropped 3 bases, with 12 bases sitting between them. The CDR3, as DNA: TGTGCCATCAGGCACCGGGACAACTACGAGCAGTACTTC. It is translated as CAIRHRDNYEQYF.

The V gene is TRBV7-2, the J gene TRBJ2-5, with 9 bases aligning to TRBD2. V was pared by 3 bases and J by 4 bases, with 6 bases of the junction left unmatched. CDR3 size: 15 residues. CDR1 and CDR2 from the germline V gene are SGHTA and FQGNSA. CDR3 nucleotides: TGTGCCAGCAGCTTGGGTAGCGGGGGCCGAGAGACCCAGTACTTC. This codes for CASSLGSGGRETQYF.

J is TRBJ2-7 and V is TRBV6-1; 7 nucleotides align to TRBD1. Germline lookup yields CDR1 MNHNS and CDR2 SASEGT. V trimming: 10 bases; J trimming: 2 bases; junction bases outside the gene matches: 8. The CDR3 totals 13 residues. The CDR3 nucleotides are TGTGCCATCCAGATGGACAGGACCTACGAGCAGTACTTC. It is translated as CAIQMDRTYEQYF.

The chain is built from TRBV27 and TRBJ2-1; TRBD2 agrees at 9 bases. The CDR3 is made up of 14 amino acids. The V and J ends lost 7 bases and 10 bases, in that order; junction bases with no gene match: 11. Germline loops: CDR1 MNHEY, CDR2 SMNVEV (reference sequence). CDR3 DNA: TGTGCCAGCACCCCCGGTGGCCTAGCGGGAGAGCAGTTCTTC. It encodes CASTPGGLAGEQFF.

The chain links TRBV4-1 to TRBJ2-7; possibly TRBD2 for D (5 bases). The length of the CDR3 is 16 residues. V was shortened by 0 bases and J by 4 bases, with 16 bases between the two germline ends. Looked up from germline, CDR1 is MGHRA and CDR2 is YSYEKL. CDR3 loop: CASSQDRNRLSYEQYF. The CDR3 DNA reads TGCGCCAGCAGCCAAGATAGGAACAGACTATCTTACGAGCAGTACTTC.

CDR3 sequence (DNA): TGTGCCAGCAGTGACAACAGGGGGCTAAGCTACACCTTC. It yields the protein CASSDNRGLSYTF. J is TRBJ1-2 and V is TRBV6-4, with 9 bases matching TRBD1. The CDR3 extends over 13 amino acids. The V segment lost 2 bases and the J segment 9 bases; nucleotides outside the gene matches: 4. Germline CDR1 MRHNA, CDR2 SNTAGT.

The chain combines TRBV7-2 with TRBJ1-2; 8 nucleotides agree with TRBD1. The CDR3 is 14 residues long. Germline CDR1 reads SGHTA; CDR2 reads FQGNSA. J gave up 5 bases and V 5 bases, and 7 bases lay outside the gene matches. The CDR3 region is CASSPGQGPYGYTF. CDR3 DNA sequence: TGTGCCAGCAGCCCCGGACAGGGTCCTTATGGCTACACCTTC. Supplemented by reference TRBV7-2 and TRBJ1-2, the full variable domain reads GAGVSQSPSNKVTEKGKDVELRCDPISGHTALYWYRQSLGQGLEFLIYFQGNSAPDKSGLPSDRFSAERTGGSVSTLTIQRTQQEDSAVYLCASSPGQGPYGYTFGSGTRLTVV.

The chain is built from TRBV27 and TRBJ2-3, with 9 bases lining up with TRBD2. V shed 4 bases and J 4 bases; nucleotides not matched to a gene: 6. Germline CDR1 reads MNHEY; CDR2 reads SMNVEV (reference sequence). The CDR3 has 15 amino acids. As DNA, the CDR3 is TGTGCCAGCAGTTCCCCAGCGGGAGGTGCAGATACGCAGTATTTT. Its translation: CASSSPAGGADTQYF.

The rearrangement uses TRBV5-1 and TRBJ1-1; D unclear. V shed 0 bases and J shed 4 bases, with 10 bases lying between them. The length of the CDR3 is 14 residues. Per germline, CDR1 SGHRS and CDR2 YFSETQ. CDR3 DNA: TGCGCCAGCAGCTTGGCTTCCGGGGTCACTGAAGCTTTCTTT. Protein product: CASSLASGVTEAFF.

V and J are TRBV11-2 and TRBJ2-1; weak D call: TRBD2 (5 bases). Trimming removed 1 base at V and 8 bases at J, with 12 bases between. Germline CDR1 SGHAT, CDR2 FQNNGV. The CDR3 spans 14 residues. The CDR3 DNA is TGTGCCAGCAGCTTAGGCTTTAGCGTCGATGAGCAGTTCTTC. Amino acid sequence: CASSLGFSVDEQFF.

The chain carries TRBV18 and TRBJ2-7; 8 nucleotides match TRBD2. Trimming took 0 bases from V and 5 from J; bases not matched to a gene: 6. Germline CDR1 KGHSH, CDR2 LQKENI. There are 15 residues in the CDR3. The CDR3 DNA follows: TGTGCCAGCTCACCACCGCGGGCGGGAGGCAACGAGCAGTACTTC. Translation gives CASSPPRAGGNEQYF.

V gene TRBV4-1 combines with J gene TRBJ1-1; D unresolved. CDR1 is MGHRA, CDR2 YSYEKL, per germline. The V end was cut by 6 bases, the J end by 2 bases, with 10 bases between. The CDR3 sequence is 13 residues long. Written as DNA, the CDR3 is TGCGCCAGCAGGAGGGTACCAAACACTGAAGCTTTCTTT. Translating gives CASRRVPNTEAFF.

CDR3 DNA sequence: TGCGCCAGCAGTGAGGGGACTTACTACGAGCAGTACTTC. As protein: CASSEGTYYEQYF. The V gene is TRBV10-1, the J gene TRBJ2-7; tentative D call: TRBD2 (6 bases). Germline V lookup: CDR1 WNHNN, CDR2 SYGVQD (reference sequence). Deletions cut 2 bases from V and 3 bases from J, with 8 bases between. This CDR3 is 13 amino acids long.

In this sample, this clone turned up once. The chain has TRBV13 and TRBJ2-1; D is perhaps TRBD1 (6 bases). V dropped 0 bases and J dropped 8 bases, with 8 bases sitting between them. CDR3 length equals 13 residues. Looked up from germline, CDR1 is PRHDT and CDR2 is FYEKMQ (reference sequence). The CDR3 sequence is CASSLGRGDEQFF. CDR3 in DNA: TGTGCCAGCAGCTTAGGCAGGGGCGATGAGCAGTTCTTC.

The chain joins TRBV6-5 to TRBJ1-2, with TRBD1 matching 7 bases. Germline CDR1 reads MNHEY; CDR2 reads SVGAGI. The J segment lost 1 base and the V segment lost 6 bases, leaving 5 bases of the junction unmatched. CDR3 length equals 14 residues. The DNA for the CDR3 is TGTGCCAGCAGCAGACAGGGACTTAACTATGGCTACACCTTC. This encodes CASSRQGLNYGYTF.

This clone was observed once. The CDR3 protein is CASSQGTGGTGELFF. CDR3 coding DNA: TGCGCCAGCAGCCAAGGGACAGGCGGAACCGGGGAGCTGTTTTTT. The rearrangement uses TRBV4-3 and TRBJ2-2; the match to TRBD1 covers 7 bases. This CDR3 contains 15 residues. The germline CDR1 and CDR2 sequences are LGHNA and YSLEER. V shed 1 base, J shed 5 bases, and the junction held 4 bases outside the gene matches.

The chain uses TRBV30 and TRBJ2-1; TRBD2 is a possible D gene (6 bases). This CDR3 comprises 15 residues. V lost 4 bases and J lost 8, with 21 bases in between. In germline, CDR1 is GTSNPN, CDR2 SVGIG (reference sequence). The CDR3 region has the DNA TGTGCCTGGACCGATAAGAGACTAGGGCTATATGAGCAGTTCTTC. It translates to CAWTDKRLGLYEQFF.

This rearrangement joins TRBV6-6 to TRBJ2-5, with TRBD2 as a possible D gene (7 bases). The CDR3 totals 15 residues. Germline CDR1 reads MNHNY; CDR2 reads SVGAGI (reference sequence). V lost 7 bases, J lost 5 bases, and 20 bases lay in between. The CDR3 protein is CASTHGAGRGETQYF. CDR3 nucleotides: TGTGCCAGCACCCACGGCGCGGGGAGGGGGGAGACCCAGTACTTC.

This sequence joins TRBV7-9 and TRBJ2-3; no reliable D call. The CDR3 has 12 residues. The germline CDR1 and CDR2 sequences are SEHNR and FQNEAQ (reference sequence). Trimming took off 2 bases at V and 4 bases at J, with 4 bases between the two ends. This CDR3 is CASSLQSDTQYF. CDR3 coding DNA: TGTGCCAGCAGCTTACAGTCAGATACGCAGTATTTT.

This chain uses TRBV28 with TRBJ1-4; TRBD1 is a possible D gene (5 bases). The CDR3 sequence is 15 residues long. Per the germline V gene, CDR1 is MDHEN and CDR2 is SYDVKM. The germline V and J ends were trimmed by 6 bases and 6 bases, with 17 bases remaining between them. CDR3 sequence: CASRSGTTAHEKLFF. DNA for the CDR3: TGTGCCAGCAGGTCCGGTACGACAGCCCATGAAAAACTGTTTTTT.

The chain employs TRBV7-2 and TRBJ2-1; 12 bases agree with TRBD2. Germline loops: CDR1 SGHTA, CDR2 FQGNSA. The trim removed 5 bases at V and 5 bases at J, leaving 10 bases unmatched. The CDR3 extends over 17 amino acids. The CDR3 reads CASSREVGLAGHNEQFF. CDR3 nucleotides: TGTGCCAGCAGCCGCGAAGTGGGACTAGCGGGCCACAATGAGCAGTTCTTC.

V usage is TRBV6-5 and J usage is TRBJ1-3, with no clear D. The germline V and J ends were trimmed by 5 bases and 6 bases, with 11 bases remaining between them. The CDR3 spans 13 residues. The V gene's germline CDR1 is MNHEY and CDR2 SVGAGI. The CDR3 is CASSNPGKNTIYF. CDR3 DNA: TGTGCCAGCAGTAACCCGGGGAAAAACACCATATATTTT.

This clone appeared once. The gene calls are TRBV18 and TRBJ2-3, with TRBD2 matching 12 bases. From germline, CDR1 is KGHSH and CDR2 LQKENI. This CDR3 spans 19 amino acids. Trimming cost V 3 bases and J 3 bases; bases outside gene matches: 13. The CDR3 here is CASSPQTLTSGGSTDTQYF. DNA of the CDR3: TGTGCCAGCTCACCCCAAACATTGACTAGCGGGGGTTCGACAGATACGCAGTATTTT.

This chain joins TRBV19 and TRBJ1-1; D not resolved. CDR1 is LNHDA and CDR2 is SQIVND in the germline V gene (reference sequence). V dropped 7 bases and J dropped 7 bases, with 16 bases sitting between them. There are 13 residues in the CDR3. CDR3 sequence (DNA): TGTGCCAGTATACGGGATGGATACATTGAAGCTTTCTTT. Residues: CASIRDGYIEAFF.